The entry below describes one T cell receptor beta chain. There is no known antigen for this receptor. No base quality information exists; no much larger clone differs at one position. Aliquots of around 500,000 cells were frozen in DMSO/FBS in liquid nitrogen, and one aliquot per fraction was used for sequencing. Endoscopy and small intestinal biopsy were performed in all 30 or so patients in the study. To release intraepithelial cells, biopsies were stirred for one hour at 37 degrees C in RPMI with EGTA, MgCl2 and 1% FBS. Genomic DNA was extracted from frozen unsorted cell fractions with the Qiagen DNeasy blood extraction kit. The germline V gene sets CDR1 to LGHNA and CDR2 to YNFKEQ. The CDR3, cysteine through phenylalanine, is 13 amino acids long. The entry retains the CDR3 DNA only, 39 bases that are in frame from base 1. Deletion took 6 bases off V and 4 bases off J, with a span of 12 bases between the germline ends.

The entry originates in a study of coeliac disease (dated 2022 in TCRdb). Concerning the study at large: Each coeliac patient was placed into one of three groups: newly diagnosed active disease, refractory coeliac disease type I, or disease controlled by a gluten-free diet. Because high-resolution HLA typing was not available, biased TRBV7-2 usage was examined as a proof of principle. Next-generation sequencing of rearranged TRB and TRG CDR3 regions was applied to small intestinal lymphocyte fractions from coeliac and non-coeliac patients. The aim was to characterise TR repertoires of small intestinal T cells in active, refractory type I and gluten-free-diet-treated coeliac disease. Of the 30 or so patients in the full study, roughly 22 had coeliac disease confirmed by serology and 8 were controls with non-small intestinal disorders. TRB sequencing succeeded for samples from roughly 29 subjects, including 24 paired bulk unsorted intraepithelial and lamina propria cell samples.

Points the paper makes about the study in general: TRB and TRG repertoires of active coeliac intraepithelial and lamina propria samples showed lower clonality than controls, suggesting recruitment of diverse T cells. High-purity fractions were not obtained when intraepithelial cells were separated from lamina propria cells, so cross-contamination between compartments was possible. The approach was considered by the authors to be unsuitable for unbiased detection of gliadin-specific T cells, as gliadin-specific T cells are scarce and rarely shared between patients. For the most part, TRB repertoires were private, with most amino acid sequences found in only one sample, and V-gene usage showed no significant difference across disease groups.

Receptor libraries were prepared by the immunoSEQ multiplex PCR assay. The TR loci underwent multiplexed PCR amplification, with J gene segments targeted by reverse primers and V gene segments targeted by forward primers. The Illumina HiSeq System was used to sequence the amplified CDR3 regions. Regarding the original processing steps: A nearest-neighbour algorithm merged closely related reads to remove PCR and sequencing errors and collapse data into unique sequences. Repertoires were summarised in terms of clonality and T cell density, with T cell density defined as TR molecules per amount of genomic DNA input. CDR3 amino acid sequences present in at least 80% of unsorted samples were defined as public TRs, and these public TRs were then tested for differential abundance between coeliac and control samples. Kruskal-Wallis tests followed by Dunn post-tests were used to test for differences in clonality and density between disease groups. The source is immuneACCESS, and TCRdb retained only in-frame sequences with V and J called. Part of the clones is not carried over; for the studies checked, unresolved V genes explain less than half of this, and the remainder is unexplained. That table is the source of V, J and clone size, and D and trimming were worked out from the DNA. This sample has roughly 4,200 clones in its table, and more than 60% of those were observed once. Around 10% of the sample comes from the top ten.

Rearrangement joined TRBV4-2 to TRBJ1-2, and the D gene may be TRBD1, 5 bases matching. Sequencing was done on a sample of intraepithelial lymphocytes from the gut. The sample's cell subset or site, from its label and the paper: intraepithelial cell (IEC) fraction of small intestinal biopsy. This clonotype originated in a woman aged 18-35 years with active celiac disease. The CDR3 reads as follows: CASSDSIFYGYTF. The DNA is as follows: TGTGCCAGCAGTGACAGCATCTTCTATGGCTACACCTTC.